This TCR beta chain derives from a study of type 1 regulatory T cells. The CDR3 runs to 13 residues. Germline V gene sequence: CDR1 DFQATT, CDR2 SNEGSKA (reference sequence). J was trimmed by 5 bases and V by 5 bases; bases with no gene match: 5. MiXCR, applied by TCRdb to the reads, yields one record per CDR3 protein. The table lists just over 14,000 distinct CDR3 sequences, roughly 13% of them singletons, with 15% to 17% in the top ten. This clonotype was found many times. Its antigen is unknown. The source of this sequence is a human donor in good health. The sample was cultured T cells, either the whole culture or a sorted T cell fraction (not recorded which). The chain recombines TRBV20-1 with TRBJ2-5; TRBD2 matches 10 bases. The chain's CDR3 is CSALTSGLETQYF. The CDR3 DNA is TGCAGTGCTCTGACTAGCGGGTTGGAGACCCAGTACTTC.